The 20 T cell receptor beta chains below come from one sample, sequenced in a study of cytomegalovirus exposure and HLA in healthy donors (dated by TCRdb to 2016 to 2017). The library was produced with the immunoSEQ multiplex PCR assay. For the multiplex PCR, a mixture combining 60 forward primers for TCR Vbeta segments and 13 reverse primers for TCR Jbeta segments was used. This is the immuneACCESS table as TCRdb keeps it, with only in-frame sequences that have V and J called. A part of the clones is gone; compared with another copy, unresolved V genes explain less than half, and the rest is unexplained. Present in this sample are 75,000 or so clones, roughly 74% of which were seen just once. The top ten clonotypes cover about 20% of the sample. Specimen: PBMCs. These receptor sequences come from a woman in her 30s in good health and CMV-seropositive.

The V call is TRBV5-1, the J call TRBJ2-6; D might be TRBD1 (6 bases). V lost 0 bases to trimming and J lost 2 bases, with 12 bases between them. Germline loops: CDR1 SGHRS, CDR2 YFSETQ. There are 17 residues in the CDR3. The CDR3 region has the DNA TGCGCCAGCAGCTTGGAAGGGCCAGGGGCTGGGGCCAACGTCCTGACTTTC. It encodes CASSLEGPGAGANVLTF.

The chain carries TRBV28 and TRBJ1-1, with 9 positions matching TRBD1. The germline V gene encodes CDR1 MDHEN and CDR2 SYDVKM. The trim removed 6 bases at V and 7 bases at J, leaving 9 bases unmatched. The CDR3 consists of 14 residues. The CDR3 spells CASRRGQGRNEAFF. The CDR3 region has the DNA TGTGCCAGCAGAAGAGGACAGGGGAGGAATGAAGCTTTCTTT.

The chain uses TRBV2 and TRBJ2-1, with TRBD2 identical over 8 bases. This CDR3 is 16 amino acids long. Trimming cost V 1 base and J 9 bases; bases outside gene matches: 11. Germline assignment: CDR1 SNHLY and CDR2 FYNNEI. For the CDR3, the DNA is TGTGCCAGCAGTGAAGTAGGAAGCGGGAGAGCGGGTGAGCAGTTCTTC. Its translation: CASSEVGSGRAGEQFF.

This clone was observed a few times. This specimen includes other DNA sequences encoding the same CDR3. The gene calls are TRBV5-6 and TRBJ1-2; D is unresolved. This CDR3 has 14 residues. The V end lost 0 bases, the J end lost 0 bases, and 6 bases lay between the germline ends. Germline V gene lookup returns CDR1 SGHDT and CDR2 YYEEEE. The CDR3 DNA sequence: TGTGCCAGCAGCTTGGCCCAGACTAACTATGGCTACACCTTC. It codes for CASSLAQTNYGYTF.

The V and J genes are TRBV5-1 and TRBJ2-5; D may be TRBD2 (5 bases). Germline CDR1 reads SGHRS; CDR2 reads YFSETQ. This CDR3 has 13 amino acids. The ends were cut back, 0 bases at V and 3 bases at J, with 6 bases in the middle. CDR3 sequence: CASSLGGEETQYF. CDR3 DNA: TGCGCCAGCAGCTTGGGGGGAGAAGAGACCCAGTACTTC.

The V and J genes are TRBV7-9 and TRBJ2-2, with a possible D match to TRBD2 (6 bases). The V end was cut by 4 bases, the J end by 3 bases, with 18 bases between. Germline V gives CDR1 SEHNR, CDR2 FQNEAQ (reference sequence). CDR3 length: 17 residues. CDR3 sequence reads: CASSSSAIADDTGELFF. As DNA, the CDR3 is TGTGCCAGCAGCTCTTCGGCAATAGCGGACGACACCGGGGAGCTGTTTTTT.

The genes are TRBV29-1 and TRBJ1-1; TRBD1 might be the D (5 bases). Germline CDR1 is SQVTM and CDR2 is ANQGSEA. V lost 4 bases and J 11 bases, leaving 20 bases between the germline ends. The CDR3 covers 13 residues. CDR3 in amino acids: CSVVRQLNPDAFF. The CDR3 DNA sequence: TGCAGCGTTGTCAGACAGCTTAATCCAGACGCTTTCTTT.

V gene TRBV5-1 combines with J gene TRBJ2-2; the D gene is possibly TRBD1 (5 bases). V lost 0 bases and J lost 5, with 14 bases in between. Germline values: CDR1 SGHRS, CDR2 YFSETQ. This CDR3 region has 16 residues. For the CDR3, the DNA is TGCGCCAGCAGCTTGGCAATATCCAGGGAAACCGGGGAGCTGTTTTTT. The encoded protein is CASSLAISRETGELFF.

The gene calls are TRBV27 and TRBJ2-7; 7 bases agree with TRBD1. CDR3 length: 13 residues. The trim removed 8 bases at V and 0 bases at J, leaving 4 bases unmatched. From germline, CDR1 is MNHEY and CDR2 SMNVEV (reference sequence). The CDR3 reads CASRRDSSYEQYF. The CDR3 nucleotides are TGTGCCAGCCGAAGGGACAGCTCCTACGAGCAGTACTTC.

The chain is built from TRBV2 and TRBJ1-5; 8 nucleotides agree with TRBD1. This CDR3 is built from 15 residues. V trimming: 6 bases; J trimming: 6 bases; junction bases outside the gene matches: 10. Germline loops: CDR1 SNHLY, CDR2 FYNNEI. Written as DNA, the CDR3 is TGTGCCAGCAGCACCGACGGACAGGGAGGTCAGCCCCAGCATTTT. Translated, it gives CASSTDGQGGQPQHF.

The rearrangement uses TRBV7-5 and TRBJ2-7; the table's TRBD2 call for D was not verified on the DNA. TRBV7-5 is deemed a pseudogene. This CDR3 has 14 residues. The CDR3 coding sequence is TGTGCCAGAAACATGGACTGTAGCTCCTACGAGCAGTACTTC. Protein product: CARNMDCSSYEQYF.

V and J are TRBV28 and TRBJ1-1, with a possible D match to TRBD1 (6 bases). Trimming removed 8 bases at V and 1 base at J, with 11 bases between. The CDR3 has 13 residues. Germline V gene sequence: CDR1 MDHEN, CDR2 SYDVKM. The CDR3 loop reads CASEDRPNTEAFF. The CDR3 DNA reads as TGTGCCAGCGAGGACAGACCGAACACTGAAGCTTTCTTT.

The CDR3 reads CASSVQGSGELFF. Here the CDR3 DNA reads TGTGCCAGCAGCGTACAGGGGTCCGGGGAGCTGTTTTTT. The chain employs TRBV9 and TRBJ2-2; D possibly corresponds to TRBD1 (6 bases). The germline V and J ends were trimmed by 1 base and 6 bases, with 7 bases remaining between them. Germline V gene sequence: CDR1 SGDLS, CDR2 YYNGEE. There are 13 residues in the CDR3.

This clone was detected only once. The rearrangement joins TRBV2 to TRBJ2-5; no clear D gene. The CDR3 is 11 residues long. Germline CDR1 SNHLY, CDR2 FYNNEI. Trimming left V 6 bases short and J 1 base short, with 3 bases between. Here the CDR3 reads CASRLQETQYF. The DNA of the CDR3 is TGTGCCAGCAGACTCCAAGAGACCCAGTACTTC.

This sequence joins TRBV7-2 and TRBJ2-3, with 7 bases matching TRBD2. This CDR3 is 13 amino acids long. Germline trimming cut 4 bases from V and 7 bases from J; bases unmatched to any gene: 5. Germline values: CDR1 SGHTA, CDR2 FQGNSA. In DNA, the CDR3 is TGTGCCAGCAGCTCTAGCGGCGGAAATACGCAGTATTTT. Encoded protein: CASSSSGGNTQYF.

The chain uses TRBV28 and TRBJ1-1; D is undetermined. Looked up from germline, CDR1 is MDHEN and CDR2 is SYDVKM. The CDR3 covers 13 residues. Between the trimmed V and J ends, which lost 3 bases and 5 bases, there was a span of 10 bases. The CDR3 sequence is CASSFTRGTEAFF. The CDR3 nucleotides are TGTGCCAGCAGTTTTACCCGCGGGACTGAAGCTTTCTTT.

This sequence joins TRBV29-1 and TRBJ2-7, with 7 bases fitting TRBD1. The germline gives CDR1 SQVTM, CDR2 ANQGSEA. The CDR3 consists of 12 residues. V gave up 8 bases and J gave up 0 bases; unmatched junction bases: 4. The CDR3 spells CSMTGISYEQYF. The CDR3 region has the DNA TGCAGCATGACAGGGATCTCCTACGAGCAGTACTTC.

The chain is built from TRBV30 and TRBJ1-5; tentatively, D is TRBD1 (6 bases). Germline CDR1 GTSNPN, CDR2 SVGIG (reference sequence). The germline V and J ends were trimmed by 2 bases and 8 bases, with 25 bases remaining between them. CDR3 size: 17 residues. The CDR3 DNA follows: TGTGCCTGGAGTACCTCGACAGGCCCTACCAGGAGTGAGCCCCAGCATTTT. Translation: CAWSTSTGPTRSEPQHF.

The chain combines TRBV5-1 with TRBJ2-5; 9 bases map to TRBD1. The length of the CDR3 is 15 residues. The V segment lost 4 bases and the J segment 4 bases; nucleotides outside the gene matches: 8. Per the germline V gene, CDR1 is SGHRS and CDR2 is YFSETQ. CDR3: CASSPGTGNGETQYF. CDR3 DNA: TGCGCCAGCAGCCCCGGGACAGGGAATGGAGAGACCCAGTACTTC.

The chain recombines TRBV5-4 with TRBJ2-5, with D maybe TRBD2 (6 bases). Germline V gene lookup returns CDR1 SGHNT and CDR2 YYREEE (reference sequence). The CDR3 spans 15 residues. V was pared by 4 bases and J by 0 bases, with 13 bases between. CDR3: CASSLGLANQETQYF. As DNA, the CDR3 is TGTGCCAGCAGCCTGGGACTGGCGAACCAAGAGACCCAGTACTTC.